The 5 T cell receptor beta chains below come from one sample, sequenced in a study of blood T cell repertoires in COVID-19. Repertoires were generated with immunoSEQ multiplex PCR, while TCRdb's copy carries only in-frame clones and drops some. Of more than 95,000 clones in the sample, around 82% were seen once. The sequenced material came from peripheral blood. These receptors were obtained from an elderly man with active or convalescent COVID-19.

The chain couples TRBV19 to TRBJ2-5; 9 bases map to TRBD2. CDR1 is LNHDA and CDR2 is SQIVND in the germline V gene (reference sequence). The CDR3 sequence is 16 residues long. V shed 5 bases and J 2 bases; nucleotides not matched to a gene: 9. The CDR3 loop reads CASSPQAGGVQETQYF. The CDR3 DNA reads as TGTGCCAGTAGTCCCCAGGCGGGGGGGGTTCAAGAGACCCAGTACTTC.

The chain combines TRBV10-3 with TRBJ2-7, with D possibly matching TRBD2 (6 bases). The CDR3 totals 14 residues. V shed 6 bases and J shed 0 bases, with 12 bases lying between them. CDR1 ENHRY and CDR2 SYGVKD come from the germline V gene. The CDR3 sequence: CAIRSGGPSYEQYF. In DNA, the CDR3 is TGTGCCATCAGGTCCGGGGGACCCTCCTACGAGCAGTACTTC.

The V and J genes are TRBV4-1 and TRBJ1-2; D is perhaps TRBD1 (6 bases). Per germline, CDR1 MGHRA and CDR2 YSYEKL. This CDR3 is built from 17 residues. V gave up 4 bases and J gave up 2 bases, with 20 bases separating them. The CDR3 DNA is TGCGCCAGCAGCCCAAGTTTAGCGGGGGGCTCGAACTATGGCTACACCTTC. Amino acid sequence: CASSPSLAGGSNYGYTF.

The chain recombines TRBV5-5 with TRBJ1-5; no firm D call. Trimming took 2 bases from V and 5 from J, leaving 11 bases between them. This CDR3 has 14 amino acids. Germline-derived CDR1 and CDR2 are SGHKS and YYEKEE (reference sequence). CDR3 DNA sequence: TGTGCCAGCAGCTTTGGATACGGAGATCAGCCCCAGCATTTT. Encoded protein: CASSFGYGDQPQHF.

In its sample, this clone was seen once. The CDR3 spells CAIEDRVNYGYTF. In DNA, the CDR3 is TGTGCCATCGAGGACAGGGTTAACTATGGCTACACCTTC. V gene TRBV28 combines with J gene TRBJ1-2; TRBD1 agrees at 8 bases. Trimming removed 10 bases from V and 1 base from J; junction bases left unmatched: 5. The CDR3 contains 13 residues. The V gene's germline CDR1 is MDHEN and CDR2 SYDVKM.